The 14 T cell receptor beta chains below all came from one sample that was sequenced in a study of blood T cell repertoires in COVID-19. Profiled with immunoSEQ multiplex PCR; TCRdb holds only in-frame clones, not every one. The repertoire holds some 48,000 clones, around 88% seen once, with around 4.9% in the top ten. The sample taken for sequencing was peripheral blood. The receptors were gathered from a human donor in a cohort sampled during active COVID-19.

The J gene is TRBJ2-3, the V gene TRBV11-1; no firm D call. The V end lost 2 bases, the J end lost 0 bases, and 12 bases lay between the germline ends. This CDR3 region has 16 residues. From germline, CDR1 is SGHAT and CDR2 FQDESV (reference sequence). The CDR3 region is CASSLSTTLSTDTQYF. The DNA for the CDR3 is TGTGCCAGCAGCTTATCCACTACTCTTAGCACAGATACGCAGTATTTT. The full variable domain, rest sourced from reference TRBV11-1 and TRBJ2-3, is EAEVAQSPRYKITEKSQAVAFWCDPISGHATLYWYRQILGQGPELLVQFQDESVVDDSQLPKDRFSAERLKGVDSTLKIQPAELGDSAMYLCASSLSTTLSTDTQYFGPGTRLTVL.

V gene TRBV15 combines with J gene TRBJ2-7; D call uncertain. Trimming stripped 0 bases from V and 1 base from J, with 7 bases between. The CDR3 runs to 14 residues. The germline gives CDR1 LNHNV, CDR2 YYDKDF (reference sequence). CDR3 amino acids: CATSRDSTSYEQYF. CDR3 coding DNA: TGTGCCACCAGCAGAGATTCGACTTCCTACGAGCAGTACTTC.

CDR3 residues: CASSSLGGSLDTQYF. The CDR3 nucleotides are TGTGCCAGCAGCTCCCTGGGGGGTTCCCTCGATACGCAGTATTTT. J is TRBJ2-3 and V is TRBV5-4, with D possibly matching TRBD2 (6 bases). This CDR3 has 15 amino acids. Germline CDR1 SGHNT, CDR2 YYREEE (reference sequence). The V and J ends lost 3 bases and 6 bases respectively, with 17 bases between them.

The chain recombines TRBV29-1 with TRBJ1-2; 8 bases align to TRBD1. Trimming took 5 bases from V and 4 from J; bases not matched to a gene: 3. This CDR3 comprises 12 residues. Germline-derived CDR1 and CDR2 are SQVTM and ANQGSEA. The CDR3 here is CSVPGTGYGYTF. The CDR3, as DNA: TGCAGCGTTCCCGGGACAGGCTATGGCTACACCTTC.

This clone was seen more than once but under ten times. This chain joins TRBV25-1 and TRBJ1-2, with TRBD1 matching over 7 bases. This CDR3 is 16 amino acids long. Germline CDR1 is MGHDK and CDR2 is SYGVNS. Trimming took 3 bases from V and 4 from J; bases not matched to a gene: 11. The CDR3: CASSDSGTAAVYGYTF. As DNA, the CDR3 is TGTGCCAGCAGTGATTCCGGGACAGCCGCTGTCTATGGCTACACCTTC.

J is TRBJ1-5 and V is TRBV7-9; the match to TRBD1 covers 7 bases. This CDR3 comprises 15 residues. Germline values: CDR1 SEHNR, CDR2 FQNEAQ (reference sequence). J gave up 1 base and V 5 bases, and 5 bases lay outside the gene matches. For the CDR3, the DNA is TGTGCCAGCAGCCAAGGGGGCGAAAGCAATCAGCCCCAGCATTTT. It codes for CASSQGGESNQPQHF.

V is TRBV6-6 and J is TRBJ2-4; TRBD2 agrees at 10 bases. Germline lookup yields CDR1 MNHNY and CDR2 SVGAGI (reference sequence). The CDR3 covers 17 residues. J gave up 3 bases and V 5 bases, and 10 bases lay outside the gene matches. CDR3 coding DNA: TGTGCCAGCAGTCGCAGCCAGCGGGGGGGGTTCAAAAACATTCAGTACTTC. It codes for CASSRSQRGGFKNIQYF.

The chain joins TRBV30 to TRBJ1-6; D not certain. The ends were cut back, 2 bases at V and 5 bases at J, with 4 bases in the middle. This CDR3 is 12 amino acids long. Germline lookup yields CDR1 GTSNPN and CDR2 SVGIG (reference sequence). The CDR3 here is CAWSYHNSPLHF. Here the CDR3 DNA reads TGTGCCTGGAGTTATCATAATTCACCCCTCCACTTT.

Comments on this clone: The sample contains more than one DNA sequence encoding this CDR3. The chain uses TRBV11-2 and TRBJ2-3, with 8 bases aligning to TRBD2. Germline V gives CDR1 SGHAT, CDR2 FQNNGV. The CDR3 is 15 residues long. V shed 1 base and J 2 bases; nucleotides not matched to a gene: 2. For the CDR3, the DNA is TGTGCCAGCAGCTTAGCGGGGGGGTCCACAGATACGCAGTATTTT. This encodes CASSLAGGSTDTQYF.

Worth noting for this clone: A read error may produce the germline difference seen at one junction end. The chain links TRBV7-7 to TRBJ2-5; 8 positions agree with TRBD1. This CDR3 spans 14 amino acids. Germline V CDR1 and CDR2: SSHAT, FNYEAQ (reference sequence). The CDR3 loop is CASSPTGAEETQYF. In DNA form, the CDR3 reads TGTGCTAGCAGCCCGACAGGGGCGGAAGAGACCCAGTACTTC.

The chain links TRBV3-1 (or the pseudogene TRBV3-2) to TRBJ1-2; possible D gene TRBD1, 6 bases. This CDR3 is 14 amino acids long. V gave up 4 bases and J gave up 0 bases, with 9 bases separating them. Germline CDR1 and CDR2: LGHDT and YNNKEL (reference sequence). The CDR3 reads CASSLRTANYGYTF. Written as DNA, the CDR3 is TGTGCCAGCAGCCTTCGGACAGCTAACTATGGCTACACCTTC.

This clone was found once. V and J are TRBV3-1 (or the pseudogene TRBV3-2) and TRBJ2-5; the match to TRBD2 covers 8 bases. Germline V gene sequence: CDR1 LGHDT, CDR2 YNNKEL (reference sequence). The CDR3 length is 14 residues. V shed 6 bases, J shed 2 bases, and the junction held 5 bases outside the gene matches. CDR3 amino acids: CASRQLAVQETQYF. In DNA form, the CDR3 reads TGTGCCAGCAGACAACTAGCGGTTCAAGAGACCCAGTACTTC.

The rearrangement uses TRBV3-1 (or the pseudogene TRBV3-2) and TRBJ2-2; the match to TRBD2 covers 15 bases. Germline-derived CDR1 and CDR2 are LGHDT and YNNKEL (reference sequence). V lost 4 bases and J lost 0; bases outside the gene matches: 3. CDR3 size: 18 residues. The CDR3, as DNA: TGTGCCAGCAGCCTGGGACTAGCGGGGGGAACGAACACCGGGGAGCTGTTTTTT. This translates into CASSLGLAGGTNTGELFF.

The V gene is TRBV7-8, the J gene TRBJ2-3; TRBD1 matches 9 bases. Per the germline V gene, CDR1 is SGHVS and CDR2 is FQNEAQ. The CDR3 is made up of 14 amino acids. After removal of 7 bases from V and 4 bases from J, the junction contained 6 bases not matched to a gene. CDR3 sequence reads: CASKRDRAPDTQYF. The CDR3 DNA sequence: TGTGCCAGCAAAAGGGACAGGGCCCCAGATACGCAGTATTTT.